The present entry profiles one T cell receptor beta chain with its context. The antigen remains unidentified. The data were produced by immunoSEQ multiplex PCR, yet TCRdb's version contains in-frame clones alone and is incomplete. Here the sample spans about 110,000 clones, 85% to 95% being singletons. This entry comes from a study of graft-versus-host responses after intestinal transplantation. In the study overall: Each of the recipients got a multivisceral, liver-intestinal, or isolated intestinal transplant.

This CDR3 is 15 amino acids long. J lost 0 bases, V lost 9 bases, and 7 bases had no gene match. CDR1 is SGHTA, CDR2 FQGNSA, per germline. The rearrangement joins TRBV7-2 to TRBJ2-3; 9 bases are a match to TRBD2. The sequences come from unstimulated CD4+ T cells sorted from spleen or lymph node cells, collected before transplant. The TCR was taken from a human donor who was the organ donor for an intestinal transplant. The CDR3 region is CASGLALSSTDTQYF. In DNA form, the CDR3 reads TGTGCCAGTGGACTAGCGTTATCTAGCACAGATACGCAGTATTTT.